The next 31 T cell receptor beta chains were all read from a single sample in a study of T cells in Graves' hyperthyroidism and ophthalmopathy (dated by TCRdb to about 2019). Libraries came from multiplex PCR. The instrument given in TCRdb is Illumina HiSeq 2000. The TCR beta CDR3 regions were amplified from the RNA transcripts. For the first round of RT-PCR on the TCR CDR3, the HTBI primer set was used together with the Qiagen OneStep RT-PCR kit. In TCRdb, the public reads were trimmed at Q25 with fastp and aligned with MiXCR, with productive beta chains retained. Here each entry gathers all rows of one CDR3 protein and keeps the most common genes and DNA. The sample yields about 480,000 distinct CDR3 sequences; approximately 25% were counted once. Around 10% of the sample goes to the ten largest clones. Sequencing was done on a sample of blood. Receptors were obtained from a woman aged 25 to 39 with Graves' ophthalmopathy.

This clonotype was seen a handful of times. The J gene is TRBJ1-1, the V gene TRBV3-1; D is undetermined. V was cut by 1 base and J by 6 bases, with 9 bases left in between. The CDR3 contains 13 residues. Looked up from germline, CDR1 is LGHDT and CDR2 is YNNKEL (reference sequence). This CDR3 is CASSQGEFSEAFF. The CDR3 DNA reads as TGTGCCAGCAGCCAAGGCGAGTTTTCTGAAGCTTTCTTT.

This clonotype has a count of ten or more. The chain employs TRBV4-1 and TRBJ1-1; the D gene is possibly TRBD1 (5 bases). The CDR3 length is 12 residues. Germline CDR1 reads MGHRA; CDR2 reads YSYEKL. V was trimmed by 0 bases and J by 11 bases, leaving 10 bases between them. CDR3 coding DNA: TGCGCCAGCAGCCAAGATGGGGGGAGCGCTTTCTTT. Its translation is CASSQDGGSAFF.

The gene calls are TRBV12-3 or TRBV12-4 and TRBJ1-6, with TRBD1 identical over 11 bases. The junction had 13 bases not matched to a gene; V was cut back by 5 bases and J by 10 bases. The CDR3 runs to 17 residues. The CDR3 is CASSPRRTGGALSPLHF. CDR3 nucleotide sequence: TGTGCCAGCAGTCCCCGACGGACAGGGGGCGCGTTGTCACCCCTCCACTTT.

This clonotype was counted many times. This rearrangement joins TRBV12-3 or TRBV12-4 to TRBJ1-3; 8 nucleotides align to TRBD1. V was clipped by 5 bases and J by 0 bases; unmatched bases: 6. The CDR3 sequence is 16 residues long. Here the CDR3 reads CASSPGDRSSGNTIYF. The DNA of the CDR3 is TGTGCCAGCAGTCCGGGGGACAGGAGCTCTGGAAACACCATATATTTT.

The chain links TRBV18 to TRBJ2-7, with 7 bases identical to TRBD1. The CDR3 totals 15 residues. The germline gives CDR1 KGHSH, CDR2 LQKENI. After removal of 5 bases from V and 0 bases from J, the junction contained 7 bases not matched to a gene. CDR3 in DNA: TGTGCCAGCTCAGCCGGGACAGCGAACTCCTACGAGCAGTACTTC. It specifies CASSAGTANSYEQYF.

This clonotype was seen a handful of times. The rearrangement links TRBV12-3 or TRBV12-4 to TRBJ2-5; D is perhaps TRBD1 (6 bases). V gave up 6 bases and J gave up 5 bases, with 13 bases separating them. This CDR3 comprises 13 residues. CDR3 nucleotides: TGTGCCAGCAGCGGAACGCAGGGGGAGACCCAGTACTTC. Translated: CASSGTQGETQYF.

The rearrangement uses TRBV12-5 and TRBJ2-5; no clear D. Germline CDR1 reads LGHNT; CDR2 reads FRNRAP. The CDR3 runs 15 residues. V gave up 5 bases and J gave up 2 bases, with 15 bases separating them. As DNA, the CDR3 is TGTGCTAGTGGTCGTTTATCGGGCCTTCAAGAGACCCAGTACTTC. It specifies CASGRLSGLQETQYF.

This clonotype was counted many times. V is TRBV6-1 and J is TRBJ2-5; D is undetermined. Germline V lookup: CDR1 MNHNS, CDR2 SASEGT. V shed 5 bases and J shed 6 bases, with 10 bases lying between them. This CDR3 contains 12 residues. DNA of the CDR3: TGTGCCAGCAGTTGGGTTAGCAAGACCCAGTACTTC. Amino acid sequence: CASSWVSKTQYF.

This clonotype appeared a few times. V usage is TRBV5-1 and J usage is TRBJ1-3; D gene ambiguous. This CDR3 is 16 amino acids long. Trimming left V 0 bases short and J 4 bases short, with 14 bases between. Germline V CDR1 and CDR2: SGHRS, YFSETQ. The CDR3 DNA is TGCGCCAGCAGCTTGGTTTCTTCTCCCTCCGGAAACACCATATATTTT. This encodes CASSLVSSPSGNTIYF. The whole variable domain, remainder taken from reference TRBV5-1 and TRBJ1-3, is KAGVTQTPRYLIKTRGQQVTLSCSPISGHRSVSWYQQTPGQGLQFLFEYFSETQRNKGNFPGRFSGRQFSNSRSEMNVSTLELGDSALYLCASSLVSSPSGNTIYFGEGSWLTVV.

The chain is built from TRBV13 and TRBJ2-5, with 10 bases matching TRBD2. With V trimmed by 6 bases and J by 5 bases, 15 bases remained unmatched. This CDR3 region has 17 residues. Germline assignment: CDR1 PRHDT and CDR2 FYEKMQ (reference sequence). The CDR3 reads CASSLSTSGGAEETQYF. In DNA, the CDR3 is TGTGCCAGCAGTTTATCGACGAGCGGGGGGGCGGAGGAGACCCAGTACTTC.

This clonotype was counted many times. The J gene is TRBJ2-2, the V gene TRBV2; perhaps D is TRBD1 or TRBD2 (5 bases each). With 5 bases removed from V and 7 bases from J, the gap between germline ends came to 20 bases. Germline V gene lookup returns CDR1 SNHLY and CDR2 FYNNEI. This CDR3 region has 16 residues. The CDR3 loop is CASSSSPGDGHGELFF. The CDR3 DNA sequence: TGTGCCAGCAGTTCCTCTCCTGGGGACGGACACGGGGAGCTGTTTTTT.

In its sample, this clonotype was seen many times. V usage is TRBV10-1 and J usage is TRBJ2-5; D gene uncertain. Germline-derived CDR1 and CDR2 are WNHNN and SYGVQD (reference sequence). Trimming shortened V by 0 bases and J by 3 bases, and 5 bases separated the two germline ends. CDR3 length: 13 residues. CDR3 DNA sequence: TGCGCCAGCAGTGAGTCAGGGAAAGAGACCCAGTACTTC. It yields the protein CASSESGKETQYF.

This clonotype appeared a single time. This chain joins TRBV12-3 or TRBV12-4 and TRBJ1-2; D remains ambiguous. V was clipped by 2 bases and J by 8 bases, with 18 bases between them. CDR3 size: 15 residues. CDR3 sequence (DNA): TGTGCCAGCAGTTTATTGGAAGGGTCGGGATTGGGCTACACCTTC. It specifies CASSLLEGSGLGYTF.

This clonotype has only a few counts. The chain recombines TRBV19 with TRBJ2-5; D uncertain. Germline CDR1 and CDR2: LNHDA and SQIVND (reference sequence). The CDR3 is 15 residues long. V lost 0 bases, J lost 5 bases, and 13 bases lay in between. Here the CDR3 DNA reads TGTGCCAGTAGTATAGATGGCCCAGCTAGGGAGACCCAGTACTTC. This codes for CASSIDGPARETQYF.

This clonotype was counted at least ten times. The CDR3 region has the DNA TGTGCCACCGCAGACCGGACAGGGGGCAAGTGGAGCCAGCCCCAGCATTTT. It encodes CATADRTGGKWSQPQHF. V gene TRBV6-4 combines with J gene TRBJ1-5; 11 positions match TRBD1. From germline, CDR1 is MRHNA and CDR2 SNTAGT. V shed 10 bases and J 7 bases; nucleotides not matched to a gene: 18. The CDR3 spans 17 residues.

This clonotype was counted ten times or more. The chain couples TRBV27 to TRBJ2-7; D remains unclear. This CDR3 is built from 12 residues. Trimming took 1 base from V and 2 from J, leaving 3 bases between them. Germline values: CDR1 MNHEY, CDR2 SMNVEV (reference sequence). The CDR3 sequence is CASSLWPYEQYF. CDR3 sequence (DNA): TGTGCCAGCAGTTTATGGCCCTACGAGCAGTACTTC.

The J gene is TRBJ2-7, the V gene TRBV12-3 or TRBV12-4, with D possibly matching TRBD2 (6 bases). With 7 bases removed from V and 6 bases from J, the gap between germline ends came to 22 bases. The CDR3 is 15 residues long. The CDR3 DNA reads TGTGCCAGCATCCCTGACCGGGAGACGACAATCGAGCAGTACTTC. Protein product: CASIPDRETTIEQYF.

In its sample, this clonotype was seen many times. V and J are TRBV15 and TRBJ2-5; 14 positions agree with TRBD2. The V gene end was trimmed by 0 bases and the J gene end by 2 bases; junction bases not matched to a gene: 2. From germline, CDR1 is LNHNV and CDR2 YYDKDF (reference sequence). CDR3 length equals 17 residues. The chain's CDR3 is CATSRETSGGDQETQYF. Here the CDR3 DNA reads TGTGCCACCAGCAGAGAGACTAGCGGGGGGGATCAAGAGACCCAGTACTTC.

At least ten counts were recorded for this clonotype. This sequence joins TRBV5-1 and TRBJ1-1; D is unresolved. Germline CDR1 and CDR2: SGHRS and YFSETQ. The length of the CDR3 is 14 residues. V was pared by 0 bases and J by 4 bases, with 10 bases between. CDR3 sequence: CASSLVEARTEAFF. The CDR3 nucleotides are TGCGCCAGCAGCTTGGTTGAGGCACGCACTGAAGCTTTCTTT. Full variable domain (outside the CDR3, taken from reference TRBV5-1 and TRBJ1-1): KAGVTQTPRYLIKTRGQQVTLSCSPISGHRSVSWYQQTPGQGLQFLFEYFSETQRNKGNFPGRFSGRQFSNSRSEMNVSTLELGDSALYLCASSLVEARTEAFFGQGTRLTVV.

This clonotype was recorded at least ten times. The chain uses TRBV5-1 and TRBJ1-2, with 7 bases identical to TRBD1. After removal of 6 bases from V and 8 bases from J, the junction contained 13 bases not matched to a gene. Germline V lookup: CDR1 SGHRS, CDR2 YFSETQ. This CDR3 contains 14 residues. In nucleotides, the CDR3 is TGCGCCAGCAATACAGGGGCCTTAGGGGACGGCTACACCTTC. As protein: CASNTGALGDGYTF.

This clonotype was seen at least ten times. The gene calls are TRBV10-3 and TRBJ2-5, with no clear D. Trimming took off 5 bases at V and 3 bases at J, with 4 bases between the two ends. This CDR3 spans 11 amino acids. Germline loops: CDR1 ENHRY, CDR2 SYGVKD. The CDR3 DNA reads as TGTGCCATCAGTACTGAAGAGACCCAGTACTTC. Amino acids: CAISTEETQYF.

This clonotype was picked up many times. The J gene is TRBJ1-1, the V gene TRBV6-5, with D possibly being TRBD1 (6 bases). The V gene's germline CDR1 is MNHEY and CDR2 SVGAGI. The CDR3 totals 17 residues. V was clipped by 0 bases and J by 2 bases, with 16 bases between them. CDR3 sequence reads: CASSYSLQMGANTEAFF. CDR3 nucleotide sequence: TGTGCCAGCAGTTACTCGCTCCAGATGGGGGCAAACACTGAAGCTTTCTTT.

This clonotype was recorded many times. This sequence joins TRBV6-1 and TRBJ1-1, with D unclear. The ends were cut back, 5 bases at V and 6 bases at J, with 16 bases in the middle. This CDR3 has 14 amino acids. CDR1 MNHNS and CDR2 SASEGT come from the germline V gene. CDR3 protein: CASSPFQVGAEAFF. The CDR3, as DNA: TGTGCCAGCAGTCCCTTTCAGGTTGGCGCTGAAGCTTTCTTT.

This clonotype was picked up many times. V gene TRBV12-3 or TRBV12-4 combines with J gene TRBJ2-2, with no clear D. Trimming cost V 2 bases and J 6 bases, with 10 bases left between them. The CDR3 runs 14 residues. The CDR3 region is CASSLRATAGELFF. The CDR3 DNA sequence: TGTGCCAGCAGTTTAAGGGCGACCGCCGGGGAGCTGTTTTTT.

The rearrangement uses TRBV18 and TRBJ2-2, with a possible D match to TRBD2 (6 bases). V dropped 3 bases and J dropped 0 bases, with 8 bases sitting between them. Germline V gives CDR1 KGHSH, CDR2 LQKENI. CDR3 length equals 15 residues. The CDR3 here is CASSPGLPNTGELFF. The CDR3 coding sequence is TGTGCCAGCTCACCGGGACTTCCGAACACCGGGGAGCTGTTTTTT.

This clonotype was recorded many times. The J gene is TRBJ1-3, the V gene TRBV10-3; no clear D. This CDR3 region has 17 residues. Germline V gives CDR1 ENHRY, CDR2 SYGVKD. Trimming took off 3 bases at V and 0 bases at J, with 15 bases between the two ends. The CDR3 sequence is CAISDVWAMASGNTIYF. The CDR3 coding sequence is TGTGCCATCAGTGATGTTTGGGCCATGGCCTCTGGAAACACCATATATTTT.

This clonotype was seen at least ten times. This chain connects TRBV28 to TRBJ1-5, with a possible D match to TRBD1 (5 bases). CDR3 length equals 14 residues. Germline V gene data show CDR1 as MDHEN and CDR2 as SYDVKM. The V and J ends lost 8 bases and 8 bases respectively, with 19 bases between them. CDR3 sequence (DNA): TGTGCCAGCCGAAATTCGGGCGGAGGGGAGCCCCAGCATTTT. As protein: CASRNSGGGEPQHF.

Regarding this clonotype: Compared with germline, one end of the junction differs, possibly owing to a read error. The chain joins TRBV7-7 to TRBJ2-2, with TRBD2 matching 11 bases. Germline lookup yields CDR1 SSHAT and CDR2 FNYEAQ (reference sequence). CDR3 length: 16 residues. This CDR3 is CASSPNSGGAAGELFF. As DNA, the CDR3 is TGTGCTAGCAGTCCGAATAGCGGGGGGGCCGCCGGGGAGCTGTTTTTT.

The genes are TRBV6-1 and TRBJ2-7; TRBD1 aligns across 8 bases. The germline CDR1 and CDR2 sequences are MNHNS and SASEGT. V lost 6 bases and J lost 7; bases outside the gene matches: 14. The CDR3 has 15 residues. The CDR3 protein is CASSEQDQGAEEQYF. Written as DNA, the CDR3 is TGTGCCAGCAGCGAACAAGACCAGGGGGCGGAAGAGCAGTACTTC.

This clonotype was counted ten times or more. The genes are TRBV20-1 and TRBJ1-1, with 7 positions matching TRBD1. The V gene's germline CDR1 is DFQATT and CDR2 SNEGSKA (reference sequence). The CDR3 runs 12 residues. In DNA form, the CDR3 reads TGCACCACAGGGGCCCTGTACACTGAAGCTTTCTTT. It is translated as CTTGALYTEAFF.

This clonotype was detected ten times or more. The rearrangement joins TRBV6-1 to TRBJ2-7, with TRBD2 matching 13 bases. The CDR3 is 14 amino acids. V dropped 8 bases and J dropped 2; count of bases not matched to a gene: 3. Germline loops: CDR1 MNHNS, CDR2 SASEGT. The CDR3 coding sequence is TGTGCCAGCGGGGGGACTAGCGGGGCCTACGAGCAGTACTTC. Encoded protein: CASGGTSGAYEQYF.